This T cell receptor beta chain was captured by sequencing in a study of blood T cell repertoires in COVID-19. Study as a whole: From T cells, B-cell-depleted T cells, or PBMCs came the material, which was cDNA or gDNA.

The ends were cut back, 0 bases at V and 2 bases at J, with 5 bases in the middle. CDR1 and CDR2 from the germline V gene are SGHRS and YFSETQ. This CDR3 contains 13 residues. Per the study methods: Estimates of nucleated cell counts were drawn from the amplification of reference gene primers. Only in-frame clones appear in the TCRdb table, and some are missing; sequencing was by immunoSEQ multiplex PCR. From that table come the V and J calls and clone size; the DNA was used to work out D and trimming. The data contain about 120,000 clones, about 85% of them singletons. Sequencing was done on a sample of peripheral blood. This chain connects TRBV5-1 to TRBJ1-2; no reliable D call. This receptor was obtained from a woman aged 80 or over with acute or convalescent COVID-19. In DNA form, the CDR3 reads TGCGCCAGCAGCTTGGAAGCCAACTATGGCTACACCTTC. It is translated as CASSLEANYGYTF.